The next 10 T cell receptor beta chains were all read from a single sample in a study of blood T cell repertoires in COVID-19. Only in-frame clones appear in the TCRdb table, and some are missing; sequencing was by immunoSEQ multiplex PCR. The repertoire has 150,000 to 200,000 clones, roughly 82% of them found once; the top ten carry 9.5% to 11%. The sequencing input was PBMCs or T cells enriched from blood (not recorded which). These receptor sequences come from a middle-aged man who had recovered from COVID-19.

J is TRBJ1-2 and V is TRBV19; TRBD1 might be the D (6 bases). The germline V gene encodes CDR1 LNHDA and CDR2 SQIVND (reference sequence). V lost 4 bases to trimming and J lost 0 bases, with 12 bases between them. This CDR3 has 15 residues. CDR3 nucleotide sequence: TGTGCCAGTAGTAAGGGACACCGAGCTAACTATGGCTACACCTTC. Its translation is CASSKGHRANYGYTF. The full variable domain, with the rest looked up from reference TRBV19 and TRBJ1-2, is DGGITQSPKYLFRKEGQNVTLSCEQNLNHDAMYWYRQDPGQGLRLIYYSQIVNDFQKGDIAEGYSVSREKKESFPLTVTSAQKNPTAFYLCASSKGHRANYGYTFGSGTRLTVV.

V is TRBV18 and J is TRBJ1-1; perhaps TRBD1 as D (5 bases). V lost 3 bases to trimming and J lost 1 base, with 12 bases between them. The CDR3 is 15 residues long. The germline CDR1 and CDR2 sequences are KGHSH and LQKENI. The CDR3 loop reads CASSPQGMTNTEAFF. The CDR3 DNA sequence: TGTGCCAGCTCACCCCAGGGAATGACGAACACTGAAGCTTTCTTT.

This sequence joins TRBV20-1 and TRBJ2-7; no definite D call. The CDR3 consists of 11 residues. CDR1 is DFQATT, CDR2 SNEGSKA, per germline (reference sequence). Trimming took off 3 bases at V and 3 bases at J, with 6 bases between the two ends. The DNA of the CDR3 is TGCAGTGCTAGCCGAGACTACGAGCAGTACTTC. Its translation is CSASRDYEQYF.

V and J are TRBV12-3 or TRBV12-4 and TRBJ1-2, with 7 bases matching TRBD1. V trimming: 5 bases; J trimming: 3 bases; junction bases outside the gene matches: 3. The CDR3 extends over 13 amino acids. The CDR3: CASSGTAYYGYTF. CDR3 sequence (DNA): TGTGCCAGCAGTGGGACAGCGTACTATGGCTACACCTTC.

The V and J genes are TRBV5-1 and TRBJ1-1, with 10 bases aligning to TRBD1. The germline V gene encodes CDR1 SGHRS and CDR2 YFSETQ. CDR3 size: 17 residues. V was pared by 2 bases and J by 1 base, with 8 bases of the junction left unmatched. CDR3 DNA sequence: TGCGCCAGCAGCTTATCGGGACAGGGGTTTAGGAACACTGAAGCTTTCTTT. This sequence encodes CASSLSGQGFRNTEAFF.

Comments on this clone: At the DNA level, this CDR3 is encoded by other sequences in the same sample as well. The chain links TRBV28 to TRBJ1-2; D gene uncertain. The germline CDR1 and CDR2 sequences are MDHEN and SYDVKM. Between the trimmed V and J ends, which lost 2 bases and 0 bases, there was a span of 4 bases. This CDR3 is 13 amino acids long. The CDR3 protein is CASSLAANYGYTF. For the CDR3, the DNA is TGTGCCAGCAGTTTAGCGGCTAACTATGGCTACACCTTC.

The chain uses TRBV7-3 and TRBJ2-1, with 7 bases aligning to TRBD1. The ends lost 4 bases at V and 5 bases at J; junction bases unmatched: 8. Germline CDR1 is SGHTA and CDR2 is FQGTGA. This CDR3 has 15 amino acids. CDR3 sequence (DNA): TGTGCCAGCAGCTCCAAGGGGGCGCTCGACAATGAGCAGTTCTTC. Translation gives CASSSKGALDNEQFF.

V gene TRBV5-1 combines with J gene TRBJ2-1; TRBD2 aligns across 9 bases. J was trimmed by 4 bases and V by 4 bases; bases with no gene match: 9. This CDR3 spans 16 amino acids. CDR1 and CDR2 (germline): SGHRS, YFSETQ. The CDR3 loop is CASSLGDSGSYNEQFF. CDR3 nucleotide sequence: TGCGCCAGCAGCCTTGGGGATAGCGGGAGTTACAATGAGCAGTTCTTC.

This clone was recorded only once. This rearrangement joins TRBV6-1 to TRBJ2-7; 7 bases align to TRBD1. The length of the CDR3 is 17 residues. From germline, CDR1 is MNHNS and CDR2 SASEGT. After removal of 0 bases from V and 8 bases from J, the junction contained 16 bases not matched to a gene. This CDR3 is CASSEAVGGATGLQQYF. The CDR3 DNA reads as TGTGCCAGCAGTGAAGCAGTAGGGGGCGCAACTGGCCTGCAGCAGTACTTC.

The chain links TRBV6-2 or TRBV6-3 to TRBJ2-3, with 8 nucleotides matching TRBD2. The germline CDR1 and CDR2 sequences are MNHEY and SVGEGT. Trimming cost V 2 bases and J 6 bases; bases outside gene matches: 10. The CDR3 loop spans 16 amino acids. The chain's CDR3 is CASSYGMLAGLDTQYF. The CDR3 coding sequence is TGTGCCAGCAGTTACGGTATGCTAGCGGGTTTGGATACGCAGTATTTT.